This TCR beta chain comes out of a study of OX40 agonist ivuxolimab in advanced cancers. Across the whole study: Patients took ivuxolimab, an agonistic anti-OX40 (CD134) antibody.

The germline V gene has CDR1 GTSNPN and CDR2 SVGIG (reference sequence). J was trimmed by 0 bases and V by 1 base; bases with no gene match: 1. This CDR3 comprises 15 residues. Profiled with immunoSEQ multiplex PCR; TCRdb holds only in-frame clones, not every one. The profile shows tens of thousands of clones, 70% to 90% of them singletons. The input for sequencing was CD4+ or CD8+ T cells sorted from blood, taken in a trial of the OX40 agonist ivuxolimab. This clonotype was obtained from an adult with an advanced solid tumor such as melanoma, head and neck, liver or kidney cancer. This rearrangement joins TRBV30 to TRBJ1-3; 9 bases line up with TRBD1. CDR3 nucleotide sequence: TGTGCCTGGAGTGGGGACAGGGCCTCTGGAAACACCATATATTTT. It is translated as CAWSGDRASGNTIYF.